The next 30 T cell receptor beta chains were all read from a single sample in a study of T-cell memory formation after mild COVID-19. TCRdb fed the 5' RACE reads into MiXCR, producing one record per CDR3 protein. Here the sample spans roughly 49,000 distinct CDR3 sequences, 25% to 35% being singletons. The sample taken for sequencing was PBMCs or a T cell subset sorted from them (not recorded which). Receptors originate from a man between 18 and 35 years old who had mild COVID-19 (a few samples of this study predate the infection). Cell type and time point are not known.

The rearrangement uses TRBV29-1 and TRBJ1-2; TRBD1 is a possible D gene (5 bases). The CDR3 has 12 amino acids. Between the trimmed V and J ends, which lost 4 bases and 4 bases, there was a span of 10 bases. Germline V gives CDR1 SQVTM, CDR2 ANQGSEA. CDR3 DNA: TGCAGCGTTGCTGGCAGGGTCTATGGCTACACCTTC. This translates into CSVAGRVYGYTF.

This chain connects TRBV29-1 to TRBJ2-3; D call uncertain. Germline CDR1 is SQVTM and CDR2 is ANQGSEA. This CDR3 comprises 15 residues. V lost 5 bases to trimming and J lost 6 bases, with 21 bases between them. CDR3 sequence reads: CSVLDPNALRDTQYF. CDR3 bases: TGCAGCGTTTTGGACCCTAATGCCCTCCGGGATACGCAGTATTTT.

The chain links TRBV6-6 to TRBJ1-1; 11 positions agree with TRBD1. Germline CDR1 reads MNHNY; CDR2 reads SVGAGI (reference sequence). The V and J ends lost 3 bases and 4 bases, in that order; junction bases with no gene match: 4. The CDR3 is made up of 15 amino acids. The CDR3 sequence is CASSYGGTGGTEAFF. DNA for the CDR3: TGTGCCAGCAGTTATGGTGGGACAGGGGGCACTGAAGCTTTCTTT.

This clonotype was found many times. The chain joins TRBV5-1 to TRBJ2-6; D is unclear. The CDR3 extends over 16 amino acids. In germline, CDR1 is SGHRS, CDR2 YFSETQ. V lost 4 bases, J lost 0 bases, and 11 bases lay in between. CDR3 region: CASSPEGSSGANVLTF. For the CDR3, the DNA is TGCGCCAGCAGCCCTGAAGGCAGCTCTGGGGCCAACGTCCTGACTTTC. The complete variable domain, with remaining parts taken from reference TRBV5-1 and TRBJ2-6, reads KAGVTQTPRYLIKTRGQQVTLSCSPISGHRSVSWYQQTPGQGLQFLFEYFSETQRNKGNFPGRFSGRQFSNSRSEMNVSTLELGDSALYLCASSPEGSSGANVLTFGAGSRLTVL.

This clonotype was picked up a small number of times. This sequence joins TRBV5-5 and TRBJ2-1; tentatively, D is TRBD1 or TRBD2 (6 bases each). CDR3 length equals 15 residues. Deletions cut 1 base from V and 7 bases from J, with 15 bases between. Germline CDR1 reads SGHKS; CDR2 reads YYEKEE (reference sequence). In DNA form, the CDR3 reads TGTGCCAGCAGCTTGTGGAGGGGGGCCGGGAATGAGCAGTTCTTC. Its translation is CASSLWRGAGNEQFF.

The V gene is TRBV4-2, the J gene TRBJ2-3; D gene unclear. The V gene's germline CDR1 is LGHNA and CDR2 YNFKEQ. The CDR3 loop spans 13 amino acids. The V end was cut by 4 bases, the J end by 1 base, with 6 bases between. Written as DNA, the CDR3 is TGTGCCAGCAGCCCGCTCGGCACAGATACGCAGTATTTT. Protein: CASSPLGTDTQYF.

This chain links TRBV10-3 with TRBJ2-5; tentative D call: TRBD1 (6 bases). The length of the CDR3 is 13 residues. Germline V gives CDR1 ENHRY, CDR2 SYGVKD. Trimming took 10 bases from V and 3 from J, leaving 15 bases between them. The CDR3 sequence: CANQQGPEETQYF. The CDR3 DNA sequence: TGTGCCAACCAACAGGGTCCGGAAGAGACCCAGTACTTC.

Only a few counts were recorded for this clonotype. The chain has TRBV5-1 and TRBJ1-1; perhaps TRBD1 as D (6 bases). Trimming pared 4 bases from V and 3 bases from J, leaving 13 bases between. CDR3 size: 14 residues. Germline V gene sequence: CDR1 SGHRS, CDR2 YFSETQ. CDR3 nucleotide sequence: TGCGCCAGCAGCCCCAGGGGTCCGGACACTGAAGCTTTCTTT. Amino acids: CASSPRGPDTEAFF.

V is TRBV5-1 and J is TRBJ2-5, with D possibly being TRBD1 (6 bases). Germline V CDR1 and CDR2: SGHRS, YFSETQ. With 4 bases removed from V and 2 bases from J, the gap between germline ends came to 15 bases. The CDR3 is 15 amino acids. The CDR3 DNA follows: TGCGCCAGCAGCACCCTACCTACAGGGCAAGAGACCCAGTACTTC. Protein product: CASSTLPTGQETQYF.

This clonotype was seen only a few times. V and J are TRBV7-9 and TRBJ2-7; D remains unclear. The CDR3 contains 14 residues. V dropped 6 bases and J dropped 2 bases, with 14 bases sitting between them. The germline CDR1 and CDR2 sequences are SEHNR and FQNEAQ (reference sequence). The CDR3 loop reads CASSGPGRTYEQYF. DNA of the CDR3: TGTGCCAGCAGTGGTCCCGGCAGGACCTACGAGCAGTACTTC.

J is TRBJ2-7 and V is TRBV10-3; 9 bases map to TRBD1. Losses at the gene ends were 2 bases for V and 5 bases for J; bases not matched to a gene: 1. The CDR3 loop spans 13 amino acids. Germline V lookup: CDR1 ENHRY, CDR2 SYGVKD. The CDR3 DNA reads as TGTGCCATCAGTGAGGGACAGGGGCACGAGCAGTACGTC. The encoded protein is CAISEGQGHEQYV.

With regard to this clonotype: The junction departs from germline at one end; a sequencing error may be responsible. The gene calls are TRBV4-3 and TRBJ1-6; a possible D gene is TRBD1 (5 bases). CDR3 length equals 18 residues. CDR1 is LGHNA and CDR2 is YSLEER in the germline V gene. The DNA for the CDR3 is TGCGCCAGCAGCCAAGACGTACCGGGAAGGGGCTTTAATTCACCCCTCCAATTT. It encodes CASSQDVPGRGFNSPLQF.

This clonotype appeared a few times. The chain couples TRBV6-5 to TRBJ1-1; 7 nucleotides align to TRBD1. The germline V gene encodes CDR1 MNHEY and CDR2 SVGAGI. CDR3 length: 15 amino acids. The V segment lost 2 bases and the J segment 2 bases; nucleotides outside the gene matches: 5. The CDR3 sequence: CASSYGTALNTEAFF. The CDR3 nucleotides are TGTGCCAGCAGTTACGGGACAGCTTTAAACACTGAAGCTTTCTTT.

The genes are TRBV20-1 and TRBJ2-5; a weak D match, TRBD2 (5 bases). V was trimmed by 3 bases and J by 4 bases, leaving 18 bases between them. Germline-derived CDR1 and CDR2 are DFQATT and SNEGSKA (reference sequence). The CDR3 consists of 15 residues. CDR3 protein: CSASVVGLGRETQYF. The CDR3 region has the DNA TGCAGTGCTAGTGTCGTGGGGTTGGGGAGAGAGACCCAGTACTTC.

This clonotype was counted a few times. The gene calls are TRBV3-1 and TRBJ2-7; D remains unclear. Germline values: CDR1 LGHDT, CDR2 YNNKEL (reference sequence). The length of the CDR3 is 11 residues. V gave up 4 bases and J gave up 6 bases, with 7 bases separating them. The CDR3 spells CASSLLSEQYF. In DNA, the CDR3 is TGTGCCAGCAGCCTCCTTTCCGAGCAGTACTTC.

V usage is TRBV13 and J usage is TRBJ2-2; possible D gene TRBD2, 6 bases. Trimming cost V 3 bases and J 6 bases, with 17 bases left between them. The CDR3 is 16 residues long. CDR1 is PRHDT and CDR2 is FYEKMQ in the germline V gene (reference sequence). The CDR3 loop is CASSFRTGWRAGELFF. CDR3 DNA sequence: TGTGCCAGCAGCTTTCGGACGGGATGGAGGGCCGGGGAGCTGTTTTTT. Using reference TRBV13 and TRBJ2-2 for the parts outside the CDR3, the full variable domain is AAGVIQSPRHLIKEKRETATLKCYPIPRHDTVYWYQQGPGQDPQFLISFYEKMQSDKGSIPDRFSAQQFSDYHSELNMSSLELGDSALYFCASSFRTGWRAGELFFGEGSRLTVL.

This clonotype has only a few counts. The rearrangement joins TRBV7-9 to TRBJ1-2; 7 nucleotides match TRBD1. With 0 bases clipped from V and 3 bases from J, the junction kept 1 base outside the gene matches. Germline-derived CDR1 and CDR2 are SEHNR and FQNEAQ (reference sequence). This CDR3 comprises 14 residues. CDR3 bases: TGTGCCAGCAGCTTAGCCAGGGGGGACTATGGCTACACCTTC. Protein product: CASSLARGDYGYTF.

This clonotype was seen only a few times. This chain connects TRBV29-1 to TRBJ2-1; D remains ambiguous. Germline V gene lookup returns CDR1 SQVTM and CDR2 ANQGSEA. The CDR3 totals 12 residues. Trimming left V 7 bases short and J 8 bases short, with 15 bases between. CDR3 residues: CSDLGEGDEQFF. CDR3 DNA: TGCAGCGACCTTGGAGAAGGCGATGAGCAGTTCTTC.

This clonotype came up a few times. This sequence joins TRBV7-2 and TRBJ2-7, with 7 bases that match TRBD2. Looked up from germline, CDR1 is SGHTA and CDR2 is FQGNSA. This CDR3 has 14 residues. With 5 bases clipped from V and 2 bases from J, the junction kept 6 bases outside the gene matches. CDR3 amino acids: CASSPVRGTYEQYF. In DNA form, the CDR3 reads TGTGCCAGCAGCCCTGTGCGGGGGACCTACGAGCAGTACTTC.

This clonotype has only a few counts. The J gene is TRBJ2-2, the V gene TRBV28; 8 nucleotides agree with TRBD1. The CDR3 sequence is 15 residues long. Trimming removed 5 bases from V and 5 bases from J; junction bases left unmatched: 7. The germline CDR1 and CDR2 sequences are MDHEN and SYDVKM. The CDR3 DNA reads as TGTGCCAGCAGTCCTCCGGGACAGGCGACCGGGGAGCTGTTTTTT. Translating it yields CASSPPGQATGELFF. Full variable domain (rest looked up from reference TRBV28 and TRBJ2-2): DVKVTQSSRYLVKRTGEKVFLECVQDMDHENMFWYRQDPGLGLRLIYFSYDVKMKEKGDIPEGYSVSREKKERFSLILESASTNQTSMYLCASSPPGQATGELFFGEGSRLTVL.

The chain employs TRBV6-5 and TRBJ2-3; D gene unclear. V was clipped by 0 bases and J by 0 bases, with 4 bases between them. Germline V gives CDR1 MNHEY, CDR2 SVGAGI. The CDR3 is 14 amino acids. The CDR3, as DNA: TGTGCCAGCAGTTACTCTCGGAGCACAGATACGCAGTATTTT. Translation gives CASSYSRSTDTQYF.

The sample holds many counts of this clonotype. This chain uses TRBV29-1 with TRBJ2-4; 12 bases line up with TRBD2. The V gene's germline CDR1 is SQVTM and CDR2 ANQGSEA. The V gene end was trimmed by 6 bases and the J gene end by 2 bases; junction bases not matched to a gene: 5. The CDR3 extends over 15 amino acids. The CDR3 is CSVQGLAGSKNIQYF. The CDR3 nucleotides are TGCAGCGTGCAAGGACTAGCGGGGTCCAAAAACATTCAGTACTTC.

The CDR3 DNA sequence: TGTGCCAGCAGCGTAACGCCGGGACAGAGCCTCAATGAGCAGTTCTTC. This translates into CASSVTPGQSLNEQFF. The gene calls are TRBV9 and TRBJ2-1; TRBD1 matches 7 bases. The ends lost 1 base at V and 6 bases at J; junction bases unmatched: 10. There are 16 residues in the CDR3. Germline V gene sequence: CDR1 SGDLS, CDR2 YYNGEE.

The chain is built from TRBV4-2 and TRBJ2-1; 7 bases map to TRBD2. The germline V gene has CDR1 LGHNA and CDR2 YNFKEQ. There are 17 residues in the CDR3. J gave up 6 bases and V 0 bases, and 11 bases lay outside the gene matches. Here the CDR3 reads CASSQERGGPVSNEQFF. CDR3 nucleotides: TGTGCCAGCAGCCAAGAAAGGGGAGGGCCCGTAAGCAATGAGCAGTTCTTC.

The V and J genes are TRBV5-4 and TRBJ1-1, with D tentatively TRBD1 (5 bases). This CDR3 is built from 12 residues. Trimming removed 6 bases at V and 8 bases at J, with 14 bases between. Germline assignment: CDR1 SGHNT and CDR2 YYREEE (reference sequence). DNA for the CDR3: TGTGCCAGCAAGGGGTTAGGTCCCGAAGCTTTCTTT. It specifies CASKGLGPEAFF.

This clonotype was counted only a few times. The chain recombines TRBV4-1 with TRBJ2-4; D tentatively reads TRBD1 or TRBD2 (6 bases each). The V gene lost 3 bases and the J gene lost 1 base, with 13 bases spanning the gap. Germline assignment: CDR1 MGHRA and CDR2 YSYEKL. The CDR3 covers 16 residues. For the CDR3, the DNA is TGCGCCAGCAGCCAGATAGGGGGGCTTGCCAAAAACATTCAGTACTTC. It yields the protein CASSQIGGLAKNIQYF.

Only a few counts were recorded for this clonotype. J is TRBJ2-7 and V is TRBV6-1; no definite D call. Germline assignment: CDR1 MNHNS and CDR2 SASEGT. V was clipped by 3 bases and J by 0 bases, with 9 bases between them. This CDR3 spans 14 amino acids. In nucleotides, the CDR3 is TGTGCCAGCAGTGAGGCGCCGGGCTCCTACGAGCAGTACTTC. It translates to CASSEAPGSYEQYF.

This rearrangement joins TRBV7-9 to TRBJ2-1, with D hard to call. In germline, CDR1 is SEHNR, CDR2 FQNEAQ (reference sequence). CDR3 size: 13 residues. The V end was cut by 5 bases, the J end by 4 bases, with 9 bases between. This chain's CDR3 is CASSQEMYNEQFF. For the CDR3, the DNA is TGTGCCAGCAGCCAAGAGATGTACAATGAGCAGTTCTTC.

The chain recombines TRBV5-1 with TRBJ2-3, with 8 bases identical to TRBD2. Trimming cost V 0 bases and J 2 bases; bases outside gene matches: 5. CDR3 length: 16 amino acids. Germline loops: CDR1 SGHRS, CDR2 YFSETQ. The CDR3 here is CASSLVRGAFTDTQYF. The CDR3, as DNA: TGCGCCAGCAGCTTGGTGCGGGGGGCGTTCACAGATACGCAGTATTTT.

The chain joins TRBV30 to TRBJ1-1, with 8 bases aligning to TRBD1. V lost 2 bases and J lost 5; bases outside the gene matches: 4. Germline V gene sequence: CDR1 GTSNPN, CDR2 SVGIG (reference sequence). The length of the CDR3 is 13 residues. CDR3 sequence: CAWSWTGKTEAFF. The CDR3 nucleotides read TGTGCCTGGAGTTGGACAGGGAAGACTGAAGCTTTCTTT.